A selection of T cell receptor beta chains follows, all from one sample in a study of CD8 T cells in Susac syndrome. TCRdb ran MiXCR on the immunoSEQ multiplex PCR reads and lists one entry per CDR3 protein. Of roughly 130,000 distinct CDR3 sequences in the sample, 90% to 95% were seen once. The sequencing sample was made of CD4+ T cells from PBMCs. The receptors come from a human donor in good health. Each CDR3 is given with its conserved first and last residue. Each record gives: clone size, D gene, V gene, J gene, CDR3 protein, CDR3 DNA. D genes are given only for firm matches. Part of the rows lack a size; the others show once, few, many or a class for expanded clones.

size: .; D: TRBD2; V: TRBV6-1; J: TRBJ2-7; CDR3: CASSHYRGGSSSGEQYF; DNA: TGTGCCAGCAGCCACTACCGGGGCGGGAGTTCCTCCGGCGAGCAGTACTTC
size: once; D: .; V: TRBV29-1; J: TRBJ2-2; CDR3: CSVEGKPNTGELFF; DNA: TGCAGCGTCGAGGGCAAACCGAACACCGGGGAGCTGTTTTTT
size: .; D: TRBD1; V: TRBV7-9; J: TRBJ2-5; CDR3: CASSYWTGEVTQYF; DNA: TGTGCCAGCAGCTATTGGACAGGCGAGGTGACCCAGTACTTC
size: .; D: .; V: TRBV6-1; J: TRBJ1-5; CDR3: CASSGRRINSNQPQHF; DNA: TGTGCCAGCTCAGGGAGGAGAATCAATAGCAATCAGCCCCAGCATTTT
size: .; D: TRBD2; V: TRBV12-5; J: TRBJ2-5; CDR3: CASGAGLTETQYF; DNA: TGTGCTAGTGGAGCGGGACTAACGGAGACCCAGTACTTC
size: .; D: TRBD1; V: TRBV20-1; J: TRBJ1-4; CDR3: CSASQGAESEKLFF; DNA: TGCAGTGCTAGCCAGGGGGCAGAGAGCGAAAAACTGTTTTTT
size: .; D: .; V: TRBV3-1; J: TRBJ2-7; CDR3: CASGLSYEQYF; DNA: TGTGCCAGCGGACTTTCCTACGAGCAGTACTTC
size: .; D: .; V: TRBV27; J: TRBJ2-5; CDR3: CASRFRELETQYF; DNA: TGTGCCAGCAGATTTCGGGAACTAGAGACCCAGTACTTC
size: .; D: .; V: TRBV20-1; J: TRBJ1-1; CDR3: CSARGTNTEAFF; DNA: TGCAGTGCCAGGGGAACGAACACTGAAGCTTTCTTT
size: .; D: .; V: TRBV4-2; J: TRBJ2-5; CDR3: CASSRDRGTPPQYF; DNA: TGTGCCAGCAGCCGGGACCGGGGAACCCCGCCCCAGTACTTC
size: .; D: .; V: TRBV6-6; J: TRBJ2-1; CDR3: CASNSGLLSYNEQFF; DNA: TGTGCCAGCAACTCGGGACTCCTCTCCTACAATGAGCAGTTCTTC
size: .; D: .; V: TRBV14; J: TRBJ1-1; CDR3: CASSQAPRTEAFF; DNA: TGTGCCAGCAGCCAAGCTCCTCGGACTGAAGCTTTCTTT
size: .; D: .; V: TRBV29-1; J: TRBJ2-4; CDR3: CSVEPLAKNIQYF; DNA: TGCAGCGTTGAGCCCCTAGCCAAAAACATTCAGTACTTC
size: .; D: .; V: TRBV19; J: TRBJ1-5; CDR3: CASRHTLGNRINQPQHF; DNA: TGTGCCAGTAGGCACACCCTGGGGAATAGGATTAATCAGCCCCAGCATTTT
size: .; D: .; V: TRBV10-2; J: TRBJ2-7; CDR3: CASSDGFYEQYF; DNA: TGCGCCAGCAGTGACGGTTTCTACGAGCAGTACTTC
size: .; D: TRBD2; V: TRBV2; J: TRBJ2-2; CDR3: CATTSGYTGELFF; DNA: TGTGCCACGACTAGCGGCTACACCGGGGAGCTGTTTTTT
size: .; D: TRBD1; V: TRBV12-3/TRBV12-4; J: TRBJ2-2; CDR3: CASSLGTGGTGELFF; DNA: TGTGCCAGCAGTTTGGGGACAGGGGGCACCGGGGAGCTGTTTTTT
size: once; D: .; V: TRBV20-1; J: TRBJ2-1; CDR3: CSARVSARVGNEQFF; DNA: TGCAGTGCTAGAGTATCCGCCAGGGTGGGCAATGAGCAGTTCTTC
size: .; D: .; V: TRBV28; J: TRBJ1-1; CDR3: CASRPSLGGEVTEAFF; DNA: TGTGCCAGCAGGCCCAGTTTGGGGGGGGAGGTCACTGAAGCTTTCTTT
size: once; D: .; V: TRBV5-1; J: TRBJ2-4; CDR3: CASSPRPSGGAKNIQYF; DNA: TGCGCCAGCAGCCCTCGACCCAGCGGCGGGGCCAAAAACATTCAGTACTTC
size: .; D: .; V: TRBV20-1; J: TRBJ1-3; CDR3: CSARGPGTGNTIYF; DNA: TGCAGTGCTAGAGGACCGGGGACTGGAAACACCATATATTTT
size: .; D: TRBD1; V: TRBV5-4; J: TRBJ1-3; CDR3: CASSRQGVSGNTIYF; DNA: TGTGCCAGCAGCCGACAGGGGGTTTCAGGAAACACCATATATTTT
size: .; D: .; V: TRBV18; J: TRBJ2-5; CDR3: CASSPGNQETQYF; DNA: TGTGCCAGCTCCCCGGGAAACCAAGAGACCCAGTACTTC
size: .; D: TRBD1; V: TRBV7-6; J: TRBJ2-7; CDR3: CASSLRTGGAGEQYF; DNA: TGTGCCAGCAGCCTTCGGACAGGGGGCGCGGGTGAGCAGTACTTC
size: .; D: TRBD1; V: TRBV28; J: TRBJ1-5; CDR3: CASSLAAGGAWNQPQHF; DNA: TGTGCCAGCAGTTTGGCCGCAGGGGGAGCGTGGAACCAGCCCCAGCATTTT
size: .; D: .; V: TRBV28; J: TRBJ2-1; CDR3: CASSLPGGPIYNEQFF; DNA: TGTGCCAGCTCCCTTCCCGGCGGGCCCATCTACAATGAGCAGTTCTTC
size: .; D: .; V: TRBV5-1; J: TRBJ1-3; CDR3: CASSIQGGQRNTIYF; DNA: TGCGCCAGCAGCATACAGGGCGGTCAACGAAACACCATATATTTT
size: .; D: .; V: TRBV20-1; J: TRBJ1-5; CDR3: CSAREEGPNQPQHF; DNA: TGCAGTGCTAGGGAAGAAGGGCCCAATCAGCCCCAGCATTTT
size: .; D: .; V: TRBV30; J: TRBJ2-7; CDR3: CAWSRQSQYEQYF; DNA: TGTGCCTGGAGTCGGCAGAGTCAGTACGAGCAGTACTTC
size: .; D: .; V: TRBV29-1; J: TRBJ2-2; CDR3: CSVQDTGELFF; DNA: TGCAGCGTACAAGACACCGGGGAGCTGTTTTTT
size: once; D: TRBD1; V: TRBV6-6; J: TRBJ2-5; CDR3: CASSYGTGGLGETQYF; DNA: TGTGCCAGCAGTTACGGGACAGGGGGCTTGGGGGAGACCCAGTACTTC
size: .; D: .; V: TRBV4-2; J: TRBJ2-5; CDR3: CASSQVLAEQETQYF; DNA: TGTGCCAGCAGCCAAGTTTTAGCGGAGCAAGAGACCCAGTACTTC
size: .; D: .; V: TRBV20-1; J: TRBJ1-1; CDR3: CSALGPKSTEAFF; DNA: TGCAGTGCTCTCGGACCTAAAAGCACTGAAGCTTTCTTT
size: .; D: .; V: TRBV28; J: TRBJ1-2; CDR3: CASTLQGVSRGYTF; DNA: TGTGCCAGCACCCTACAGGGTGTGTCGCGTGGCTACACCTTC
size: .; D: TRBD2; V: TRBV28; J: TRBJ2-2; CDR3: CASRDSSGRAWELFF; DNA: TGTGCCAGCAGGGACTCTAGCGGGAGGGCCTGGGAGCTGTTTTTT
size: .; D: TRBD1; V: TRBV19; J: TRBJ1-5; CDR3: CASRLDRGPILNQPQHF; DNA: TGTGCCAGCCGCTTAGACAGGGGCCCTATACTCAATCAGCCCCAGCATTTT
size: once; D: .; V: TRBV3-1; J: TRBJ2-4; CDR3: CASSQKTNIQYF; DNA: TGTGCCAGCAGCCAAAAGACAAACATTCAGTACTTC
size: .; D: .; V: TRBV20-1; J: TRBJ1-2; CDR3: CSARDGYGYTF; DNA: TGCAGTGCTAGAGACGGTTATGGCTACACCTTC
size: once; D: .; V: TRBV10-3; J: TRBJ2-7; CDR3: CAISESFYEQYF; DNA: TGTGCCATCAGTGAGTCGTTCTACGAGCAGTACTTC
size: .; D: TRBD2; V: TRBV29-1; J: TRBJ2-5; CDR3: CSLRTSGGGETQYF; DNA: TGCAGCCTTCGGACTAGCGGAGGCGGGGAGACCCAGTACTTC
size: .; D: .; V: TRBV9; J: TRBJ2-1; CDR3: CASSVEAADNEQFF; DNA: TGTGCCAGCAGCGTAGAGGCTGCCGACAATGAGCAGTTCTTC
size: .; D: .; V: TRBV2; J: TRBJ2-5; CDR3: CASTRLETQYF; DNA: TGTGCCAGCACCAGGTTAGAGACCCAGTACTTC
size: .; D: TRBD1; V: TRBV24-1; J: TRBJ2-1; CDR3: CATNQGQGVHNEQFF; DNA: TGTGCCACCAACCAGGGACAGGGAGTCCATAATGAGCAGTTCTTC
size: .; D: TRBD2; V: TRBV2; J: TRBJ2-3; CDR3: CASYSGRTDTQYF; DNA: TGTGCCAGCTATAGCGGGAGGACAGATACGCAGTATTTT
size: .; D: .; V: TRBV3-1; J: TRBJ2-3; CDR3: CASSQDDFTDTQYF; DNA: TGTGCCAGCAGCCAAGACGACTTCACAGATACGCAGTATTTT
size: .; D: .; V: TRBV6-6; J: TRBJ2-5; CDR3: CASEKGVQETQYF; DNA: TGTGCCAGCGAGAAGGGGGTCCAAGAGACCCAGTACTTC
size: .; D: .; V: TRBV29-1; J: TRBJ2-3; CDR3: CSVPGRDTDTQYF; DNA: TGCAGCGTACCGGGACGGGACACAGATACGCAGTATTTT